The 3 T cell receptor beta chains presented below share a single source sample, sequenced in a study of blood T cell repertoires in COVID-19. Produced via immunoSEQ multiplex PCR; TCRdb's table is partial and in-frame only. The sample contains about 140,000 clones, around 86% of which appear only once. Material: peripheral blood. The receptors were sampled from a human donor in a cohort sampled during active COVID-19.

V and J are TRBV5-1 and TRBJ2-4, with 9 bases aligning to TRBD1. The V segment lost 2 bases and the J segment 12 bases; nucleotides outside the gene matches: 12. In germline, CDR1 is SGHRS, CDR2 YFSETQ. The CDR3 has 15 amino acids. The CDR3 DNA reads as TGCGCCAGCAGCTTAACCGGGACAGGGACTGCTACTCAGTACTTC. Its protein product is CASSLTGTGTATQYF.

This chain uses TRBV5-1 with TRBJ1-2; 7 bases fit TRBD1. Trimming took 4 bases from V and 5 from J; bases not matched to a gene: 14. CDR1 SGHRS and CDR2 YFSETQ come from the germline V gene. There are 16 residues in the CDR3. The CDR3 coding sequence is TGCGCCAGCAGCGCCGGCGGAGGGGGCGTTGAATATGGCTACACCTTC. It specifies CASSAGGGGVEYGYTF.

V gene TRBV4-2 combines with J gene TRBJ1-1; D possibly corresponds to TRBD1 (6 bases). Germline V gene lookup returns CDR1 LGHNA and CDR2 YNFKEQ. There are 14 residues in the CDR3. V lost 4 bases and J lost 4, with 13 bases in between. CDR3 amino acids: CASSLLGQSTEAFF. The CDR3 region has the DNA TGTGCCAGCAGCCTCTTGGGACAAAGCACTGAAGCTTTCTTT.